Presented here are 29 T cell receptor beta chains from one specimen sequenced in a study of a mutant IDH1 vaccine in newly diagnosed glioma. These receptors lack a known antigen. Method: immunoSEQ multiplex PCR; TCRdb's copy keeps in-frame clones and lacks some. The table lists about 32,000 clones, around 77% of them singletons. Time point in this sample: week 35, safety follow-up. Vaccination used 300 ug of mutant IDH1 20-mer peptide per dose, with topical imiquimod. The source material was PBMCs, sampled from a glioma patient whose treatment included an IDH1 peptide vaccine. The source of these receptors is a man in his forties or fifties with glioma. Some clones in this sample may be carry-over from other donors' samples.

The chain recombines TRBV2 with TRBJ2-6, with 10 bases identical to TRBD1. The CDR3 consists of 17 residues. Germline V lookup: CDR1 SNHLY, CDR2 FYNNEI. V trimming: 10 bases; J trimming: 0 bases; junction bases outside the gene matches: 9. The CDR3 DNA follows: TGTGCCACCGTGCCCGGGACAGGGGTCTCTGGGGCCAACGTCCTGACTTTC. It codes for CATVPGTGVSGANVLTF.

The rearrangement joins TRBV11-2 to TRBJ1-3; possible D gene TRBD1, 5 bases. This CDR3 has 17 residues. Trimming shortened V by 5 bases and J by 0 bases, and 17 bases separated the two germline ends. Germline V CDR1 and CDR2: SGHAT, FQNNGV. CDR3: CASSPPIRDPSGNTIYF. The DNA for the CDR3 is TGTGCCAGCAGCCCTCCTATCCGGGACCCCTCTGGAAACACCATATATTTT.

This chain uses TRBV10-3 with TRBJ1-4, with TRBD1 matching over 7 bases. The germline CDR1 and CDR2 sequences are ENHRY and SYGVKD. The CDR3 runs to 14 residues. V shed 11 bases, J shed 3 bases, and the junction held 9 bases outside the gene matches. The CDR3 coding sequence is TGTGCCTCCGGACAGGCGGAGGCTAATGAAAAACTGTTTTTT. This gives the protein CASGQAEANEKLFF.

This chain uses TRBV5-1 with TRBJ2-1, with D possibly being TRBD1 (5 bases). Germline assignment: CDR1 SGHRS and CDR2 YFSETQ. The CDR3 is 15 amino acids. V gave up 4 bases and J gave up 0 bases, with 11 bases separating them. CDR3 sequence reads: CASSRGRSSYNEQFF. CDR3 coding DNA: TGCGCCAGCAGCAGGGGCCGTTCCTCCTACAATGAGCAGTTCTTC. Variable domain in full (rest from reference TRBV5-1 and TRBJ2-1): KAGVTQTPRYLIKTRGQQVTLSCSPISGHRSVSWYQQTPGQGLQFLFEYFSETQRNKGNFPGRFSGRQFSNSRSEMNVSTLELGDSALYLCASSRGRSSYNEQFFGPGTRLTVL.

V is TRBV5-5 and J is TRBJ2-3, with TRBD2 matching 9 bases. The CDR3 totals 18 residues. Germline loops: CDR1 SGHKS, CDR2 YYEKEE (reference sequence). Trimming removed 0 bases from V and 1 base from J; junction bases left unmatched: 9. The CDR3 DNA is TGTGCCAGCAGCTTGGCCCGGCTAGCGGGGACCGGCACAGATACGCAGTATTTT. Amino acid sequence: CASSLARLAGTGTDTQYF.

The rearrangement links TRBV4-2 to TRBJ2-7; no clear D gene. V dropped 1 base and J dropped 2 bases, with 3 bases sitting between them. The CDR3 spans 12 residues. Germline values: CDR1 LGHNA, CDR2 YNFKEQ. The CDR3 DNA sequence: TGTGCCAGCAGCCAAGGGGCCTACGAGCAGTACTTC. Protein: CASSQGAYEQYF.

The chain uses TRBV4-3 and TRBJ2-7; 7 positions match TRBD1. CDR1 and CDR2 (germline): LGHNA, YSLEER. The V gene end was trimmed by 0 bases and the J gene end by 6 bases; junction bases not matched to a gene: 14. This CDR3 comprises 17 residues. CDR3 coding DNA: TGCGCCAGCAGCCAAGATACAGCAGGGGGATCGTTGGGCGAGCAGTACTTC. This encodes CASSQDTAGGSLGEQYF.

This sequence joins TRBV6-1 and TRBJ2-1, with D perhaps matching TRBD2 (5 bases). The CDR3 is 14 amino acids. Trimming took off 7 bases at V and 2 bases at J, with 12 bases between the two ends. CDR1 MNHNS and CDR2 SASEGT come from the germline V gene. Here the CDR3 DNA reads TGTGCCAGCAACCTAGCTCCCCCCTACAATGAGCAGTTCTTC. As protein: CASNLAPPYNEQFF.

The chain recombines TRBV6-1 with TRBJ1-5, with D perhaps TRBD1 (5 bases). Looked up from germline, CDR1 is MNHNS and CDR2 is SASEGT. This CDR3 is built from 16 residues. V dropped 2 bases and J dropped 1 base, with 12 bases sitting between them. This chain's CDR3 is CASSELFGGSNQPQHF. CDR3 nucleotide sequence: TGTGCCAGCAGTGAATTGTTTGGGGGAAGCAATCAGCCCCAGCATTTT.

A word on this clone: A read error may account for a junction end that differs from germline. The gene calls are TRBV2 and TRBJ2-5; D uncertain. CDR1 is SNHLY, CDR2 FYNNEI, per germline. This CDR3 has 11 residues. CDR3 in amino acids: CASSEEETQYF. The CDR3 coding sequence is TGTGCCAGCAGCGAAGAAGAGACCCAGTACTTC. The full variable domain, rest sourced from reference TRBV2 and TRBJ2-5, is EPEVTQTPSHQVTQMGQEVILRCVPISNHLYFYWYRQILGQKVEFLVSFYNNEISEKSEIFDDQFSVERPDGSNFTLKIRSTKLEDSAMYFCASSEEETQYFGPGTRLLVL.

A single count supports this clone. The chain recombines TRBV19 with TRBJ1-2; D is perhaps TRBD1 (5 bases). The germline V gene has CDR1 LNHDA and CDR2 SQIVND (reference sequence). V gave up 5 bases and J gave up 7 bases, with 17 bases separating them. The length of the CDR3 is 14 residues. The CDR3 sequence is CASSPGLGAGGYTF. The CDR3, as DNA: TGTGCCAGTAGTCCCGGTCTAGGGGCAGGTGGCTACACCTTC.

The gene calls are TRBV27 and TRBJ2-2, with 7 positions matching TRBD1. V shed 6 bases and J 6 bases; nucleotides not matched to a gene: 16. Per germline, CDR1 MNHEY and CDR2 SMNVEV (reference sequence). The CDR3 covers 17 residues. CDR3 bases: TGTGCCAGCAGGGGGGACAGTTCTAAGTGGGTCCCCGGGGAGCTGTTTTTT. Translating gives CASRGDSSKWVPGELFF.

This clone was recorded only once. The junction departs from germline at one end; a sequencing error may be responsible. The genes are TRBV7-7 and TRBJ2-2, with a weak D call TRBD1 (6 bases). This CDR3 spans 18 amino acids. Germline assignment: CDR1 SSHAT and CDR2 FNYEAQ (reference sequence). This CDR3 reads CASSLFHFIGGNTGELFF. The CDR3 nucleotides read TGTGCTAGCAGCTTGTTCCACTTCATAGGGGGGAACACCGGGGAGCTGTTTTTT.

This chain joins TRBV2 and TRBJ1-4; 7 positions match TRBD1. CDR1 is SNHLY, CDR2 FYNNEI, per germline. Trimming took 9 bases from V and 6 from J; bases not matched to a gene: 7. This CDR3 spans 13 amino acids. The CDR3 here is CARNRGLDEKLFF. DNA of the CDR3: TGTGCCAGAAACAGGGGTCTGGATGAAAAACTGTTTTTT.

The genes are TRBV25-1 and TRBJ2-6, with TRBD2 matching 10 bases. Trimming removed 5 bases from V and 0 bases from J; junction bases left unmatched: 7. The V gene's germline CDR1 is MGHDK and CDR2 SYGVNS. CDR3 length equals 18 residues. The CDR3 spells CASSFGTSEGSGANVLTF. DNA for the CDR3: TGTGCCAGCAGTTTTGGGACTAGCGAGGGCTCTGGGGCCAACGTCCTGACTTTC.

The table lists this clone with a few counts. This rearrangement joins TRBV9 to TRBJ2-3; 9 bases fit TRBD2. V shed 2 bases, J shed 4 bases, and the junction held 11 bases outside the gene matches. Germline values: CDR1 SGDLS, CDR2 YYNGEE. This CDR3 contains 17 residues. CDR3 sequence: CASSVSFGLAWADTQYF. The CDR3 DNA sequence: TGTGCCAGCAGCGTCTCTTTCGGACTAGCGTGGGCAGATACGCAGTATTTT.

Only one count was recorded for this clone. The rearrangement links TRBV7-9 to TRBJ2-7; 10 bases match TRBD1. Germline V gene lookup returns CDR1 SEHNR and CDR2 FQNEAQ (reference sequence). V trimming: 2 bases; J trimming: 4 bases; junction bases outside the gene matches: 2. This CDR3 is 14 amino acids long. In DNA form, the CDR3 reads TGTGCCAGCAGCTTATGGGGACAGGGGTACGAGCAGTACTTC. Translated, it gives CASSLWGQGYEQYF.

This chain links TRBV5-6 with TRBJ1-5, with D possibly TRBD1 on 6 matching bases. Germline-derived CDR1 and CDR2 are SGHDT and YYEEEE. V lost 4 bases and J lost 0, with 14 bases in between. This CDR3 region has 16 residues. The CDR3 nucleotides read TGTGCCAGCAGCCTCAGGGGCCCATATAGCAATCAGCCCCAGCATTTT. Translated: CASSLRGPYSNQPQHF.

This chain connects TRBV30 to TRBJ2-5; D unclear. Germline V gene sequence: CDR1 GTSNPN, CDR2 SVGIG (reference sequence). V lost 2 bases and J lost 1, with 11 bases in between. The CDR3 runs 14 residues. CDR3 residues: CAWSLAPAQETQYF. CDR3 coding DNA: TGTGCCTGGAGTTTAGCCCCAGCCCAAGAGACCCAGTACTTC.

V usage is TRBV5-1 and J usage is TRBJ1-3; TRBD1 agrees at 7 bases. Germline loops: CDR1 SGHRS, CDR2 YFSETQ. This CDR3 spans 15 amino acids. The V segment lost 0 bases and the J segment 0 bases; nucleotides outside the gene matches: 0. CDR3: CASSLGDSSGNTIYF. The CDR3 region has the DNA TGCGCCAGCAGCTTGGGGGACAGCTCTGGAAACACCATATATTTT. The full variable domain, in which reference TRBV5-1 and TRBJ1-3 provide the parts outside the CDR3, is KAGVTQTPRYLIKTRGQQVTLSCSPISGHRSVSWYQQTPGQGLQFLFEYFSETQRNKGNFPGRFSGRQFSNSRSEMNVSTLELGDSALYLCASSLGDSSGNTIYFGEGSWLTVV.

The chain uses TRBV7-9 and TRBJ1-4; D uncertain. CDR3 length equals 18 residues. CDR1 SEHNR and CDR2 FQNEAQ come from the germline V gene (reference sequence). Trimming removed 1 base from V and 8 bases from J, with 23 bases in between. CDR3 coding DNA: TGTGCCAGCAGCTTAGGGTACCTGGCCGCGGAGACTACCGAAAAACTGTTTTTT. The encoded protein is CASSLGYLAAETTEKLFF.

This clone was observed a few times. J is TRBJ1-5 and V is TRBV4-1, with unresolved D. Deletions cut 0 bases from V and 7 bases from J, with 16 bases between. The CDR3 loop spans 16 amino acids. CDR1 is MGHRA and CDR2 is YSYEKL in the germline V gene. CDR3 loop: CASSQETILRRQPQHF. The CDR3 DNA reads TGCGCCAGCAGCCAAGAAACAATATTAAGAAGACAGCCCCAGCATTTT.

The gene calls are TRBV5-1 and TRBJ2-1, with TRBD2 matching over 12 bases. Unmatched junction bases numbered 6, after V lost 4 bases and J lost 7 bases. CDR3 size: 15 residues. Germline CDR1 SGHRS, CDR2 YFSETQ. CDR3 amino acids: CASSAGGLAGNEQFF. The CDR3 bases are TGCGCCAGCAGCGCGGGGGGACTAGCGGGTAATGAGCAGTTCTTC.

The V call is TRBV25-1, the J call TRBJ1-1; D gene unclear. V was pared by 6 bases and J by 0 bases, with 11 bases between. Germline V gene sequence: CDR1 MGHDK, CDR2 SYGVNS. CDR3 length: 14 amino acids. CDR3 nucleotide sequence: TGTGCCAGCAGCAGACAAGACCTGAACACTGAAGCTTTCTTT. This gives the protein CASSRQDLNTEAFF.

The rearrangement links TRBV29-1 to TRBJ2-7; D is possibly TRBD1 (5 bases). There are 15 residues in the CDR3. The V and J ends lost 5 bases and 0 bases respectively, with 17 bases between them. Per germline, CDR1 SQVTM and CDR2 ANQGSEA. The CDR3 protein is CSVQFQGRASYEQYF. DNA for the CDR3: TGCAGCGTTCAATTCCAGGGTCGGGCCTCCTACGAGCAGTACTTC.

Concerning this clone: In this CDR3 the conserved last residue, phenylalanine or tryptophan, is missing, so a read error is likely. This sequence joins TRBV7-9 and TRBJ1-1; D remains ambiguous. The CDR3 length is 13 residues. V lost 5 bases, J lost 7 bases, and 14 bases lay in between. Germline loops: CDR1 SEHNR, CDR2 FQNEAQ (reference sequence). In nucleotides, the CDR3 is TGTGCCAGCAGCCTCCACCGAACCATTGAAGCTTTCTCT. Its protein product is CASSLHRTIEAFS.

V is TRBV18 and J is TRBJ2-7; the match to TRBD2 covers 7 bases. The junction had 2 bases not matched to a gene; V was cut back by 1 base and J by 2 bases. Per germline, CDR1 KGHSH and CDR2 LQKENI. The CDR3 runs to 14 residues. The CDR3 protein is CASSPQGTTYEQYF. CDR3 nucleotides: TGTGCCAGCTCACCACAGGGGACTACCTACGAGCAGTACTTC.

This chain connects TRBV9 to TRBJ1-4, with 8 positions matching TRBD1. Trimming removed 2 bases from V and 6 bases from J; junction bases left unmatched: 6. Germline assignment: CDR1 SGDLS and CDR2 YYNGEE. The CDR3 length is 15 residues. The CDR3 protein is CASSVRTGPDEKLFF. In nucleotides, the CDR3 is TGTGCCAGCAGCGTCAGGACAGGGCCGGATGAAAAACTGTTTTTT.

This chain links TRBV9 with TRBJ1-3; D uncertain. The CDR3 length is 13 residues. Germline V lookup: CDR1 SGDLS, CDR2 YYNGEE. Trimming stripped 2 bases from V and 0 bases from J, with 3 bases between. The CDR3 DNA is TGTGCCAGCAGCGTCCTCTCTGGAAACACCATATATTTT. This codes for CASSVLSGNTIYF.